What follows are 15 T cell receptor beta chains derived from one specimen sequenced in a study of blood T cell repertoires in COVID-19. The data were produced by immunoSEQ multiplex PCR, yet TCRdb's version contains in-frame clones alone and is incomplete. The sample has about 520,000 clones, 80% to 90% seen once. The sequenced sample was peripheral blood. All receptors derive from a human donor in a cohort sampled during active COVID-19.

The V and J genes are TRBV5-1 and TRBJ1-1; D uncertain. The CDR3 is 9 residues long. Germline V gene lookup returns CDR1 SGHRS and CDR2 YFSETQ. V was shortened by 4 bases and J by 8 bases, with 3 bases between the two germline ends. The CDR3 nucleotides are TGCGCCAGCAGCCGGGAAGCTTTCTTT. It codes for CASSREAFF. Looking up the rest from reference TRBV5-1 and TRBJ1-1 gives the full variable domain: KAGVTQTPRYLIKTRGQQVTLSCSPISGHRSVSWYQQTPGQGLQFLFEYFSETQRNKGNFPGRFSGRQFSNSRSEMNVSTLELGDSALYLCASSREAFFGQGTRLTVV.

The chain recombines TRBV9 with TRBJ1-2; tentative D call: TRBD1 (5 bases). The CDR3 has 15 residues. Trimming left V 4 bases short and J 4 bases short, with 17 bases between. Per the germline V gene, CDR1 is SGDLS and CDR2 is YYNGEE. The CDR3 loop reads CASSPKQAGFYGYTF. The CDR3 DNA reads TGTGCCAGCAGCCCAAAACAGGCAGGCTTCTATGGCTACACCTTC. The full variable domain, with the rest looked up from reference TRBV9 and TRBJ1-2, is DSGVTQTPKHLITATGQRVTLRCSPRSGDLSVYWYQQSLDQGLQFLIQYYNGEERAKGNILERFSAQQFPDLHSELNLSSLELGDSALYFCASSPKQAGFYGYTFGSGTRLTVV.

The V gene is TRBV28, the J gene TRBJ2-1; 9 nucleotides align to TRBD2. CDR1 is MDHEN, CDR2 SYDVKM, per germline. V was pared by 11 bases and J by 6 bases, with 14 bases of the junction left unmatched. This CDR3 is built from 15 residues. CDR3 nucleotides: TGTGCCGGATCAGCGGGAGGTAGAATAGGCAATGAGCAGTTCTTC. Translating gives CAGSAGGRIGNEQFF. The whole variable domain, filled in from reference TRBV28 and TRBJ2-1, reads DVKVTQSSRYLVKRTGEKVFLECVQDMDHENMFWYRQDPGLGLRLIYFSYDVKMKEKGDIPEGYSVSREKKERFSLILESASTNQTSMYLCAGSAGGRIGNEQFFGPGTRLTVL.

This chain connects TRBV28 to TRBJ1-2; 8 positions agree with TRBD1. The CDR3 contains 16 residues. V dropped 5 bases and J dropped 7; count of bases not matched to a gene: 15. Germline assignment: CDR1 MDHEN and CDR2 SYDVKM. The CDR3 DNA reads TGTGCCAGCAGTATCACCCCTGGGCAGGGGGCGGGTGGCTACACCTTC. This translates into CASSITPGQGAGGYTF.

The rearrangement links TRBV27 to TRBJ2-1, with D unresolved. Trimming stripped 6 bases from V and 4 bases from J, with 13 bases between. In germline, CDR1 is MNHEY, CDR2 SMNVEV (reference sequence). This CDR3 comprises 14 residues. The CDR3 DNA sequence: TGTGCCAGCAGAGTGACAATCCAATACAATGAGCAGTTCTTC. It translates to CASRVTIQYNEQFF.

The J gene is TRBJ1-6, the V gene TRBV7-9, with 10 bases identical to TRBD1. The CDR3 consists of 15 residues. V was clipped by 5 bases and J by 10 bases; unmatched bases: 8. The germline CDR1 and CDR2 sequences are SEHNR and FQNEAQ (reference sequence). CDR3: CASSKETGGGSPLHF. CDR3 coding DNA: TGTGCCAGCAGCAAAGAGACAGGGGGCGGATCACCCCTCCACTTT. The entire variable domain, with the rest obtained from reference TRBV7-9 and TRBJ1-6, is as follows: DTGVSQNPRHKITKRGQNVTFRCDPISEHNRLYWYRQTLGQGPEFLTYFQNEAQLEKSRLLSDRFSAERPKGSFSTLEIQRTEQGDSAMYLCASSKETGGGSPLHFGNGTRLTVT.

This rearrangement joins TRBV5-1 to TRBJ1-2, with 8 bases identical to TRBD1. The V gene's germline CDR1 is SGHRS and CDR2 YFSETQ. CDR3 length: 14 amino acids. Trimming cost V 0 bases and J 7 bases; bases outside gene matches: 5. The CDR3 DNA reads TGCGCCAGCAGCTTGGAGGGACAGGTTCTTGGCTACACCTTC. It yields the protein CASSLEGQVLGYTF. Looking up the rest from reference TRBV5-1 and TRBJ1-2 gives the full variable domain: KAGVTQTPRYLIKTRGQQVTLSCSPISGHRSVSWYQQTPGQGLQFLFEYFSETQRNKGNFPGRFSGRQFSNSRSEMNVSTLELGDSALYLCASSLEGQVLGYTFGSGTRLTVV.

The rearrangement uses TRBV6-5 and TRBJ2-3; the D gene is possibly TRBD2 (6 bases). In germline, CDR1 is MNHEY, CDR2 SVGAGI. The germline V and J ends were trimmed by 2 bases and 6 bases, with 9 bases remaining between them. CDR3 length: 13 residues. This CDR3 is CASSYAGLDTQYF. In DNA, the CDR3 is TGTGCCAGCAGTTACGCGGGACTTGATACGCAGTATTTT.

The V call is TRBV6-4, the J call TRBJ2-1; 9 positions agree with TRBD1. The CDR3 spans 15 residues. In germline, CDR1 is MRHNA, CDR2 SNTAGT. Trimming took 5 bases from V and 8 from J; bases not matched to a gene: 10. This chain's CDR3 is CASSLDRGFGDEQFF. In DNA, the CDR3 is TGTGCCAGCAGTCTGGACAGGGGATTTGGTGATGAGCAGTTCTTC.

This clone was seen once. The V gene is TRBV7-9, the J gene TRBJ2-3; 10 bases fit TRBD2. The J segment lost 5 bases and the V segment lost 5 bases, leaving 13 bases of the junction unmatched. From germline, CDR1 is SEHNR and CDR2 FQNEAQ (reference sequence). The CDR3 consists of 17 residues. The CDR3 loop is CASSRRGAGGPLDTQYF. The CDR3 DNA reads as TGTGCCAGCAGCCGCCGAGGAGCGGGAGGGCCTTTAGATACGCAGTATTTT.

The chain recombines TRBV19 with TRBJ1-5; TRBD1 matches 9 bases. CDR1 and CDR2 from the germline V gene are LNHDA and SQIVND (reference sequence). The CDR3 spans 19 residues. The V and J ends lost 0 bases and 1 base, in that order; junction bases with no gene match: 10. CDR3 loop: CASSIDRTGDLHSNQPQHF. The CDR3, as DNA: TGTGCCAGTAGTATAGATCGGACAGGGGATCTTCACAGCAATCAGCCCCAGCATTTT.

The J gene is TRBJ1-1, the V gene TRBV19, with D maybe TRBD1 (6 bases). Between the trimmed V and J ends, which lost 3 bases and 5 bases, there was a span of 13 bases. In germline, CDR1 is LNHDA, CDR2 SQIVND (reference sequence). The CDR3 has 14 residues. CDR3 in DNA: TGTGCCAGTAGTATCCGAGGGGGGGGGACTGAAGCTTTCTTT. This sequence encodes CASSIRGGGTEAFF. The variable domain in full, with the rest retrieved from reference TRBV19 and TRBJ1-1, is DGGITQSPKYLFRKEGQNVTLSCEQNLNHDAMYWYRQDPGQGLRLIYYSQIVNDFQKGDIAEGYSVSREKKESFPLTVTSAQKNPTAFYLCASSIRGGGTEAFFGQGTRLTVV.

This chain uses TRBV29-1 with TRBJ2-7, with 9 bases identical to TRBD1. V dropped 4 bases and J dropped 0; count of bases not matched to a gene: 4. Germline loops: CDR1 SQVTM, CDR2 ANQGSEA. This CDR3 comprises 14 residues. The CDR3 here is CSVAGQGDSYEQYF. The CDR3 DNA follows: TGCAGCGTTGCGGGACAGGGAGACTCCTACGAGCAGTACTTC.

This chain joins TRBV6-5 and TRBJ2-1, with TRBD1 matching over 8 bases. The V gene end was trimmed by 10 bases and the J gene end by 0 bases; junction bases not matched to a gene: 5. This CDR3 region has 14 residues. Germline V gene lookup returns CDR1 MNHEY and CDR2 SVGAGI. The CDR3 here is CAIFDRGSYNEQFF. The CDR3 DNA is TGTGCCATCTTTGACAGGGGCTCCTACAATGAGCAGTTCTTC.

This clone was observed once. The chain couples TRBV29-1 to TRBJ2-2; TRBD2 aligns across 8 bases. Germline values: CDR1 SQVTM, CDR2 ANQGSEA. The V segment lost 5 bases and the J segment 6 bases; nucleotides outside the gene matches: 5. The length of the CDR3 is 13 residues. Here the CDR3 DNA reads TGCAGCGTTTCCCTCGGGGGGGCCGGGGAGCTGTTTTTT. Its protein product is CSVSLGGAGELFF.